Following are 15 T cell receptor beta chains from one sample sequenced in a study of cytomegalovirus exposure and HLA in healthy donors. The PCR had 60 Vbeta and 13 Jbeta primers. Data came from immunoSEQ multiplex PCR; TCRdb stores just in-frame clones and leaves some out. The sample lists 50,000 to 75,000 clones, about four fifths occurring once. The sequenced material came from PBMCs. The receptors originated from a woman in her thirties or forties in good health and CMV-seronegative.

The CDR3 protein is CASSLGLAEYNEQFF. The CDR3 DNA follows: TGCGCCAGCAGCTTGGGACTAGCGGAGTACAATGAGCAGTTCTTC. The chain is built from TRBV5-1 and TRBJ2-1; 9 bases match TRBD2. The CDR3 is made up of 15 amino acids. The trim removed 0 bases at V and 4 bases at J, leaving 2 bases unmatched. Germline CDR1 and CDR2: SGHRS and YFSETQ. Looking up the rest from reference TRBV5-1 and TRBJ2-1 gives the full variable domain: KAGVTQTPRYLIKTRGQQVTLSCSPISGHRSVSWYQQTPGQGLQFLFEYFSETQRNKGNFPGRFSGRQFSNSRSEMNVSTLELGDSALYLCASSLGLAEYNEQFFGPGTRLTVL.

The genes are TRBV14 and TRBJ1-2; D might be TRBD1 (6 bases). This CDR3 is built from 15 residues. With 0 bases removed from V and 7 bases from J, the gap between germline ends came to 15 bases. Per germline, CDR1 SGHDN and CDR2 FVKESK. In DNA, the CDR3 is TGTGCCAGCAGCCAAGACGCGGGGGCGATTATTGGCTACACCTTC. It translates to CASSQDAGAIIGYTF. Full variable domain (missing parts from reference TRBV14 and TRBJ1-2): EAGVTQFPSHSVIEKGQTVTLRCDPISGHDNLYWYRRVMGKEIKFLLHFVKESKQDESGMPNNRFLAERTGGTYSTLKVQPAELEDSGVYFCASSQDAGAIIGYTFGSGTRLTVV.

The CDR3, as DNA: TGTGCCAGCAGTGAAGCTGGCATCGCTTATGGCTACACCTTC. It yields the protein CASSEAGIAYGYTF. The gene calls are TRBV6-1 and TRBJ1-2; D unresolved. CDR1 and CDR2 from the germline V gene are MNHNS and SASEGT. V shed 0 bases and J shed 5 bases, with 10 bases lying between them. This CDR3 has 14 amino acids.

The J gene is TRBJ1-4, the V gene TRBV23-1; D is perhaps TRBD1 (5 bases). TRBV23-1 is designated an ORF whose function remains uncertain. This CDR3 region has 19 residues. The V and J ends lost 4 bases and 5 bases respectively, with 26 bases between them. The CDR3 is CASSLVSRPQGLSNEKLFF. The CDR3 coding sequence is TGCGCCAGCAGTCTGGTAAGCCGCCCCCAGGGTCTCTCGAATGAAAAACTGTTTTTT.

V and J are TRBV19 and TRBJ2-1; 7 nucleotides align to TRBD2. CDR3 length: 15 amino acids. The V segment lost 5 bases and the J segment 2 bases; nucleotides outside the gene matches: 6. Per the germline V gene, CDR1 is LNHDA and CDR2 is SQIVND (reference sequence). The CDR3 here is CASSLAGAPYNEQFF. In nucleotides, the CDR3 is TGTGCCAGTAGTCTGGCGGGAGCACCCTACAATGAGCAGTTCTTC.

In its sample, this clone was seen once. The V and J genes are TRBV27 and TRBJ1-4; D gene ambiguous. V lost 2 bases and J lost 5, with 6 bases in between. The germline V gene has CDR1 MNHEY and CDR2 SMNVEV (reference sequence). CDR3 length: 13 amino acids. The CDR3, as DNA: TGTGCCAGCAGTTTAGTCCTGAATGAAAAACTGTTTTTT. The encoded protein is CASSLVLNEKLFF.

This rearrangement joins TRBV7-8 to TRBJ2-3; 8 bases agree with TRBD1. J lost 4 bases, V lost 3 bases, and 3 bases had no gene match. The CDR3 runs to 14 residues. CDR1 SGHVS and CDR2 FQNEAQ come from the germline V gene. CDR3 nucleotides: TGTGCCAGCAGCTTGGGACAGGTATCAGATACGCAGTATTTT. Amino acid sequence: CASSLGQVSDTQYF.

This clone was detected once. V gene TRBV6-1 combines with J gene TRBJ2-7, with D possibly being TRBD1 (6 bases). Between the trimmed V and J ends, which lost 7 bases and 2 bases, there was a span of 12 bases. The CDR3 totals 13 residues. Germline V CDR1 and CDR2: MNHNS, SASEGT. This CDR3 reads CASKRQDAYEQYF. CDR3 DNA: TGTGCCAGCAAAAGACAGGACGCCTACGAGCAGTACTTC.

This clone was seen a few times. V and J are TRBV27 and TRBJ2-1; D is possibly TRBD1 (7 bases). The germline CDR1 and CDR2 sequences are MNHEY and SMNVEV (reference sequence). Trimming stripped 5 bases from V and 7 bases from J, with 27 bases between. The CDR3 spans 18 residues. The CDR3 DNA is TGTGCCAGCAGTCCAAGGCGATCGGAGGGGGCGCTGTTAAATGAGCAGTTCTTC. It yields the protein CASSPRRSEGALLNEQFF.

The CDR3 reads CASSGVSVSYNEQFF. The CDR3 DNA reads as TGTGCCAGCTCCGGGGTAAGCGTCTCCTACAATGAGCAGTTCTTC. The gene calls are TRBV28 and TRBJ2-1, with TRBD2 as a possible D gene (5 bases). The CDR3 is 15 residues long. In germline, CDR1 is MDHEN, CDR2 SYDVKM. Trimming stripped 8 bases from V and 0 bases from J, with 14 bases between.

The gene calls are TRBV7-2 and TRBJ1-2; D possibly corresponds to TRBD1 (5 bases). The CDR3 has 12 residues. Deletions cut 5 bases from V and 5 bases from J, with 9 bases between. Per the germline V gene, CDR1 is SGHTA and CDR2 is FQGNSA. The CDR3 nucleotides are TGTGCCAGCAGCGGGCAGGGTTATGGCTACACCTTC. Its translation is CASSGQGYGYTF.

Note on this clone: At one of its ends the junction is not consistent with the germline gene, which may arise from a read error. The chain recombines TRBV7-9 with TRBJ1-2; D is uncertain. CDR3 length: 14 residues. Germline CDR1 and CDR2: SEHNR and FQNEAQ (reference sequence). CDR3 DNA: TGTGCCAGCACCTTAGGGTCAGGCGCCTATGGCTACACCTTC. It is translated as CASTLGSGAYGYTF.

The rearrangement joins TRBV10-3 to TRBJ2-1; 11 bases match TRBD2. The CDR3 is 15 residues long. Germline values: CDR1 ENHRY, CDR2 SYGVKD. After removal of 0 bases from V and 6 bases from J, the junction contained 1 base not matched to a gene. In DNA form, the CDR3 reads TGTGCCATCAGTGAGTCGGGGACTAGCGGCAATGAGCAGTTCTTC. Protein: CAISESGTSGNEQFF.

V gene TRBV28 combines with J gene TRBJ1-6, with 7 bases lining up with TRBD1. Losses at the gene ends were 8 bases for V and 14 bases for J; bases not matched to a gene: 9. CDR3 length equals 12 residues. From germline, CDR1 is MDHEN and CDR2 SYDVKM. CDR3 bases: TGTGCCAGCGCTGAGGGGGCCGGATCCCTCCACTTT. It encodes CASAEGAGSLHF.

V usage is TRBV9 and J usage is TRBJ2-3; D may be TRBD2 (6 bases). Germline V lookup: CDR1 SGDLS, CDR2 YYNGEE. This CDR3 comprises 16 residues. Trimming shortened V by 4 bases and J by 6 bases, and 21 bases separated the two germline ends. The CDR3 DNA reads as TGTGCCAGCAGCACCAGGTCTGCGGGGAGTGCGGATACGCAGTATTTT. The encoded protein is CASSTRSAGSADTQYF.